A single sample gave rise to the 12 T cell receptor beta chains below, sequenced in a study of blood T cells in healthy people across ages. A second PCR, run for roughly 7 to 12 cycles, used a sample-barcoded 5' primer plus a J-beta primer mix. MiXCR, applied by TCRdb to the 5' RACE reads, yields one record per CDR3 protein. The sample has 1.5 million or so distinct CDR3 sequences, 35% to 45% seen once. Sequenced sample: blood. The source of these receptors is a woman aged 18-30 years in good health.

The chain has TRBV27 and TRBJ2-7; perhaps TRBD2 as D (5 bases). The germline V gene encodes CDR1 MNHEY and CDR2 SMNVEV (reference sequence). This CDR3 spans 15 amino acids. The V and J ends lost 5 bases and 0 bases respectively, with 14 bases between them. The CDR3 bases are TGTGCCAGCAGTCCGTCCCCCGGGAACTCCTACGAGCAGTACTTC. Its translation: CASSPSPGNSYEQYF.

V gene TRBV11-2 combines with J gene TRBJ2-1; D possibly corresponds to TRBD1 (6 bases). The CDR3 is made up of 18 amino acids. The V end was cut by 5 bases, the J end by 0 bases, with 20 bases between. Germline V gives CDR1 SGHAT, CDR2 FQNNGV. The DNA for the CDR3 is TGTGCCAGCAGCGATTGGTTAAGGATGGGGGCCTCCTACAATGAGCAGTTCTTC. Its translation is CASSDWLRMGASYNEQFF.

A note on this clonotype: One end of the junction varies from germline; a read error may be responsible. The V and J genes are TRBV7-2 and TRBJ1-2; TRBD1 matches at 7 bases. CDR3 size: 14 residues. CDR1 is SGHTA, CDR2 FQGNSA, per germline. The CDR3 DNA follows: TGTGCCAGCAACTTAGCAACAGGGGATTGGGGCTACACCTTC. It encodes CASNLATGDWGYTF. The entire variable domain, with the rest obtained from reference TRBV7-2 and TRBJ1-2, is as follows: GAGVSQSPSNKVTEKGKDVELRCDPISGHTALYWYRQSLGQGLEFLIYFQGNSAPDKSGLPSDRFSAERTGGSVSTLTIQRTQQEDSAVYLCASNLATGDWGYTFGSGTRLTVV.

The chain employs TRBV6-2 or TRBV6-3 and TRBJ1-2; D ambiguous. Trimming pared 6 bases from V and 4 bases from J, leaving 18 bases between. Germline CDR1 reads MNHEY; CDR2 reads SVGEGT. The CDR3 totals 15 residues. This chain's CDR3 is CASSPWTDASYGYTF. CDR3 bases: TGTGCCAGCAGCCCTTGGACCGATGCCTCCTATGGCTACACCTTC.

The V call is TRBV9, the J call TRBJ2-6; 10 nucleotides match TRBD2. This CDR3 region has 18 residues. Trimming cost V 6 bases and J 0 bases; bases outside gene matches: 9. Germline CDR1 and CDR2: SGDLS and YYNGEE. CDR3 sequence (DNA): TGTGCCAGCAACGCAACCGGGACTAGCGTCTCTGGGGCCAACGTCCTGACTTTC. Its protein product is CASNATGTSVSGANVLTF.

CDR3 region: CASKKQGREKLFF. CDR3 nucleotides: TGTGCCAGCAAAAAACAGGGCCGTGAAAAACTGTTTTTT. This chain joins TRBV12-3 or TRBV12-4 and TRBJ1-4; TRBD1 might be the D (6 bases). This CDR3 is 13 amino acids long. Trimming removed 7 bases from V and 7 bases from J, with 13 bases in between.

The chain carries TRBV3-1 and TRBJ2-5; D remains unclear. The assigned J gene may be wrong: the sequence end matches TRBJ2-7 better. CDR1 is LGHDT, CDR2 YNNKEL, per germline (reference sequence). The CDR3 runs to 15 residues. CDR3 protein: CASSQPSGDSYEQYF. The CDR3 DNA is TGTGCCAGCAGCCAACCCTCTGGAGACTCCTACGAGCAGTACTTC.

The chain joins TRBV4-1 to TRBJ1-6; D gene uncertain. The CDR3 extends over 15 amino acids. Germline V gene lookup returns CDR1 MGHRA and CDR2 YSYEKL. The V gene lost 0 bases and the J gene lost 10 bases, with 13 bases spanning the gap. CDR3 region: CASSQDGAFRSPLHF. CDR3 DNA sequence: TGCGCCAGCAGCCAAGATGGCGCGTTTCGGTCACCCCTCCACTTT.

The table lists this clonotype with a few counts. The gene calls are TRBV30 and TRBJ2-5, with TRBD1 as a possible D gene (8 bases). The DNA end is a closer match to TRBJ2-4, so the J assignment may be wrong. Germline values: CDR1 GTSNPN, CDR2 SVGIG (reference sequence). CDR3 length: 14 residues. The CDR3 coding sequence is TGTGCCTGGAGTGACAGGGGGGGTGAAAACATTCAGTACTTC. As protein: CAWSDRGGENIQYF.

This clonotype was observed at least ten times. The CDR3 nucleotides are TGTGCCAGCAGCTTAAGGATTTACAATGAGCAGTTCTTC. Translation gives CASSLRIYNEQFF. The chain has TRBV7-2 and TRBJ2-1; no reliable D call. The V gene lost 2 bases and the J gene lost 4 bases, with 6 bases spanning the gap. The CDR3 totals 13 residues. The germline V gene has CDR1 SGHTA and CDR2 FQGNSA.

The V gene is TRBV7-2, the J gene TRBJ2-3, with 7 bases fitting TRBD1. Germline V CDR1 and CDR2: SGHTA, FQGNSA. V was clipped by 7 bases and J by 6 bases; unmatched bases: 7. The CDR3 spans 13 residues. CDR3 loop: CASNLQGRDTQYF. For the CDR3, the DNA is TGTGCCAGCAACCTACAGGGGCGGGATACGCAGTATTTT.

The CDR3 DNA reads TGCAGCGTTGCGGGGCGACTCACAGATACGCAGTATTTT. Translated, it gives CSVAGRLTDTQYF. The chain is built from TRBV29-1 and TRBJ2-3; D is perhaps TRBD1 or TRBD2 (5 bases each). The CDR3 runs 13 residues. Looked up from germline, CDR1 is SQVTM and CDR2 is ANQGSEA. V lost 4 bases and J 2 bases, leaving 10 bases between the germline ends.